What follows are 27 T cell receptor beta chains derived from one specimen sequenced in a study of T cells in women clearing cervical HPV infection. Generated by immunoSEQ multiplex PCR, the TCRdb table keeps only in-frame clones and is missing some. This repertoire includes tens of thousands of clones. The sample was blood buffy coat. These receptors all stem from a woman aged 18 to 75 with a cervical HPV16 infection that either progressed to CIN3+ or cleared (not recorded which).

Partial CDR3 DNA: TGTGCCACCACTGTAGACAGCACCGGGGAG. This codes for CATTVDSTGE. In full, the CDR3 is CATTVDSTGELFF. The genes are TRBV10-3 and TRBJ2-2; possibly TRBD1 for D (5 bases). With the read ending 3 residues before the CDR3 end, the germline J gene is used to fill in that end. V was shortened by 10 bases and J by 4 bases, with 13 bases between the two germline ends. This CDR3 is 13 amino acids long. Germline V lookup: CDR1 ENHRY, CDR2 SYGVKD.

Worth noting for this clone: The read falls 3 residues short of the CDR3 end, and the missing part is taken from the germline J gene. This chain links TRBV18 with TRBJ1-5, with 9 bases matching TRBD1. V dropped 3 bases and J dropped 4; count of bases not matched to a gene: 7. The CDR3 extends over 16 amino acids. CDR1 and CDR2 from the germline V gene are KGHSH and LQKENI. The CDR3 reads CASSPGQGPSNQPQHF. Incomplete CDR3 DNA: TGTGCCAGCTCACCCGGACAGGGGCCCTCGAATCAGCCC.

As for this clone: With the read ending 3 residues before the CDR3 end, the germline J gene is used to fill in that end. The rearrangement joins TRBV19 to TRBJ2-3, with D perhaps TRBD2 (7 bases). CDR3 length: 16 amino acids. The V gene's germline CDR1 is LNHDA and CDR2 SQIVND (reference sequence). CDR3: CASSKGRGGGNQPQYF. CDR3 bases read: TGTGCCAGTAGTAAGGGTAGGGGGGGAGGCAATCAGCCG.

Concerning this clone itself: The read stops 3 residues short of the end of the CDR3; the missing end is completed from the germline J gene. The V gene is TRBV6-2 or TRBV6-3, the J gene TRBJ2-7; 7 bases map to TRBD1. Germline loops: CDR1 MNHEY, CDR2 SVGEGT. Germline trimming cut 6 bases from V and 5 bases from J; bases unmatched to any gene: 7. The CDR3 sequence is 13 residues long. The CDR3 spells CASSQGTVNEQYF. Incomplete CDR3 DNA: TGTGCCAGCAGCCAAGGGACAGTAAACGAG.

The sequenced CDR3 bases are TGTGCCAGCAGCTCCAGCGGTCCCTCTAAGGACGAG. It specifies CASSSSGPSKDE. From start to end, the CDR3 is CASSSSGPSKDEQYF. The chain has TRBV7-9 and TRBJ2-7; TRBD2 is a possible D gene (5 bases). The read ends 3 residues shy of where the CDR3 ends; the end is completed using the germline J gene. Trimming removed 4 bases from V and 5 bases from J, with 18 bases in between. The CDR3 is made up of 15 amino acids. In germline, CDR1 is SEHNR, CDR2 FQNEAQ (reference sequence).

CDR3 protein: CAWMRGQGSSYEQYF. CDR3 bases read: TGTGCCTGGATGCGGGGACAGGGGAGCTCCTACGAG. V usage is TRBV30 and J usage is TRBJ2-7, with 10 bases identical to TRBD1. The missing CDR3 end, 3 residues past where the read stops, is filled in from the germline J gene. CDR1 GTSNPN and CDR2 SVGIG come from the germline V gene (reference sequence). CDR3 length: 15 residues. The junction had 6 bases not matched to a gene; V was cut back by 4 bases and J by 0 bases.

Regarding this clone: The DNA ends 3 residues before the CDR3 does, and the rest of the CDR3 is filled in from the germline J gene. The genes are TRBV20-1 and TRBJ1-2, with D possibly being TRBD1 (6 bases). Germline-derived CDR1 and CDR2 are DFQATT and SNEGSKA (reference sequence). This CDR3 region has 11 residues. CDR3 loop: CSVGGGLGYTF. The CDR3 bases that were read are TGCAGTGTTGGGGGGGGCCTGGGC.

In regard to this clone: Sequencing ends 3 residues short of the CDR3 end; the germline J gene provides the rest. J is TRBJ2-5 and V is TRBV2, with 11 bases aligning to TRBD2. The CDR3 is 17 residues long. Germline V gives CDR1 SNHLY, CDR2 FYNNEI. The CDR3 sequence is CASSEAVAGGQGDTQYF. CDR3 DNA, as far as it was read: TGTGCCAGCAGTGAAGCGGTAGCGGGGGGGCAAGGAGATACC.

Note on this clone: The read is 3 residues too short to cover the CDR3 end, so that end is filled in from the germline J gene. The V call is TRBV5-1, the J call TRBJ1-2; D is uncertain. The CDR3 is 15 amino acids. V dropped 3 bases and J dropped 3 bases, with 15 bases sitting between them. Germline-derived CDR1 and CDR2 are SGHRS and YFSETQ. The part of the CDR3 DNA that was read is TGCGCCAGCAGCTCCGCAGGAACCTTCTACTATGGC. Amino acid sequence: CASSSAGTFYYG. The CDR3 as a whole reads CASSSAGTFYYGYTF.

Turning to this clone: Read data end 3 residues before the CDR3 end; the end is taken from the germline J gene. The chain carries TRBV6-1 and TRBJ2-5; 7 bases fit TRBD1. Losses at the gene ends were 3 bases for V and 0 bases for J; bases not matched to a gene: 4. The CDR3 extends over 15 amino acids. The germline V gene encodes CDR1 MNHNS and CDR2 SASEGT. The sequenced part of the CDR3 DNA is TGTGCCAGCAGTGAGGACAGGAACTACCAAGAGACC. This codes for CASSEDRNYQET. From start to end, the CDR3 is CASSEDRNYQETQYF.

About this clone itself: The read falls 3 residues short of the CDR3 end, and the missing part is taken from the germline J gene. The chain employs TRBV7-2 and TRBJ2-7, with TRBD1 matching over 8 bases. The germline gives CDR1 SGHTA, CDR2 FQGNSA. The ends lost 7 bases at V and 5 bases at J; junction bases unmatched: 13. This CDR3 is 15 amino acids long. Incomplete CDR3 DNA: TGTGCCAGCATCCGAACTGGACAGGGCACCGACGAG. It is translated as CASIRTGQGTDE. The CDR3 in its entirety is CASIRTGQGTDEQYF.

Points on this clone: The CDR3 is cut off 3 residues early in the read; its end comes from the germline J gene. The chain is built from TRBV2 and TRBJ2-1; possible D gene TRBD1, 6 bases. Trimming pared 5 bases from V and 1 base from J, leaving 12 bases between. Germline V lookup: CDR1 SNHLY, CDR2 FYNNEI. This CDR3 has 15 residues. CDR3 residues: CASSHPGHSYNEQFF. Partial CDR3 DNA: TGTGCCAGCAGTCACCCGGGACATTCCTACAATGAG.

In the case of this clone: Sequencing ends 3 residues short of the CDR3 end; the germline J gene provides the rest. This chain joins TRBV5-1 and TRBJ1-6; 8 bases line up with TRBD1. V lost 4 bases and J lost 8; bases outside the gene matches: 8. Germline V gives CDR1 SGHRS, CDR2 YFSETQ. There are 15 residues in the CDR3. Incomplete CDR3 DNA: TGCGCCAGCAGCACTAGGACAGGGAGCGATTCACCC. Translating gives CASSTRTGSDSP. The whole CDR3 reads CASSTRTGSDSPLHF.

About this clone itself: From the germline J gene comes the end of the CDR3, since the read stops 3 residues before it. This chain connects TRBV20-1 to TRBJ2-3, with 12 nucleotides matching TRBD2. V shed 5 bases and J 4 bases; nucleotides not matched to a gene: 7. The germline V gene encodes CDR1 DFQATT and CDR2 SNEGSKA (reference sequence). The CDR3 has 15 residues. This CDR3 is CSAPRTSGNPDTQYF. The sequenced part of the CDR3 DNA is TGCAGTGCTCCCCGGACTAGCGGGAACCCAGATACG.

The CDR3 loop is CASSPPAAYEQYF. The CDR3 bases that were read are TGTGCCAGCAGCCCCCCTGCGGCCTACGAG. This sequence joins TRBV7-2 and TRBJ2-7; D gene uncertain. The read is 3 residues too short to cover the CDR3 end, so that end is filled in from the germline J gene. Germline V gene lookup returns CDR1 SGHTA and CDR2 FQGNSA. This CDR3 region has 13 residues. V gave up 5 bases and J gave up 2 bases, with 10 bases separating them.

Notes on this clone: The read halts 3 residues ahead of the CDR3 end, with the missing end drawn from the germline J gene. The chain combines TRBV7-9 with TRBJ2-4; the match to TRBD1 covers 7 bases. Germline-derived CDR1 and CDR2 are SEHNR and FQNEAQ (reference sequence). The CDR3 spans 13 residues. The CDR3 here is CASNQQGTMGQYF. CDR3 DNA, as far as it was read: TGTGCCAGCAATCAACAGGGGACGATGGGT.

Of note for this clone: The CDR3 end is not reached by the read, which stops 3 residues before it; the germline J gene fills it in. The chain employs TRBV19 and TRBJ2-4; 7 bases are shared with TRBD2. After removal of 6 bases from V and 7 bases from J, the junction contained 6 bases not matched to a gene. Germline CDR1 is LNHDA and CDR2 is SQIVND (reference sequence). CDR3 length: 13 residues. The sequenced CDR3 bases are TGTGCCAGTAGCCGGGGAGCGGGGAACATT. Its translation is CASSRGAGNI. The full CDR3 reads CASSRGAGNIQYF.

As for this clone: The read comes to an end 3 residues before the CDR3 does, leaving the germline J gene to fill in the end. This chain joins TRBV27 and TRBJ2-2; D uncertain. Trimming removed 2 bases from V and 0 bases from J, with 13 bases in between. Germline lookup yields CDR1 MNHEY and CDR2 SMNVEV (reference sequence). The CDR3 runs to 17 residues. Incomplete CDR3 DNA: TGTGCCAGCAGTTTAGAGAATTGGGCAGCGAACACCGGGGAG. This translates into CASSLENWAANTGE. The full CDR3 reads CASSLENWAANTGELFF.

Comments on this clone: The read comes to an end 3 residues before the CDR3 does, leaving the germline J gene to fill in the end. The chain combines TRBV5-4 with TRBJ2-1; TRBD2 matches at 7 bases. Germline CDR1 and CDR2: SGHNT and YYREEE (reference sequence). The CDR3 has 15 residues. Trimming removed 5 bases from V and 6 bases from J; junction bases left unmatched: 11. The CDR3 DNA, read in part, is TGTGCCAGCAGGGGGGGGTTAGGTCCCGTCAATGAG. Protein product: CASRGGLGPVNE. The full CDR3 reads CASRGGLGPVNEQFF.

As regards this clone: Read sequence stops 3 residues before the CDR3 end, and the germline J gene provides the missing end. The V and J genes are TRBV5-1 and TRBJ2-5, with 13 nucleotides matching TRBD2. The length of the CDR3 is 17 residues. CDR1 and CDR2 (germline): SGHRS, YFSETQ. J lost 5 bases, V lost 4 bases, and 11 bases had no gene match. The part of the CDR3 DNA that was read is TGCGCCAGCAGCCCGCGGACTAGCGGGGGTTACCCCGAGACC. The encoded protein is CASSPRTSGGYPET. The CDR3 reads in full as CASSPRTSGGYPETQYF. Using reference TRBV5-1 and TRBJ2-5 for the parts outside the CDR3, the full variable domain is KAGVTQTPRYLIKTRGQQVTLSCSPISGHRSVSWYQQTPGQGLQFLFEYFSETQRNKGNFPGRFSGRQFSNSRSEMNVSTLELGDSALYLCASSPRTSGGYPETQYFGPGTRLLVL.

CDR3 residues: CASSEEGHQPQHF. The sequenced part of the CDR3 DNA is TGTGCCAGCAGTGAAGAGGGGCATCAGCCC. V gene TRBV2 combines with J gene TRBJ1-5; D possibly corresponds to TRBD1 (5 bases). The read halts 3 residues ahead of the CDR3 end, with the missing end drawn from the germline J gene. The CDR3 is 13 residues long. Trimming cost V 1 base and J 5 bases, with 6 bases left between them. The germline CDR1 and CDR2 sequences are SNHLY and FYNNEI.

As to this clone: The read halts 3 residues ahead of the CDR3 end, with the missing end drawn from the germline J gene. V gene TRBV5-1 combines with J gene TRBJ2-7; 9 bases are shared with TRBD1. V lost 4 bases to trimming and J lost 2 bases; unmatched junction nucleotides: 7. CDR1 is SGHRS and CDR2 is YFSETQ in the germline V gene. This CDR3 comprises 15 residues. Partial CDR3 DNA: TGCGCCAGCAGCATTAGGACAGGGGCAACCTACGAG. It translates to CASSIRTGATYE. The whole CDR3 protein is CASSIRTGATYEQYF.

Worth noting for this clone: The CDR3 end falls 3 residues outside the read, so it is completed with the germline J gene. The chain is built from TRBV2 and TRBJ2-3; 7 bases line up with TRBD1. The CDR3 loop spans 14 amino acids. Germline values: CDR1 SNHLY, CDR2 FYNNEI. CDR3 DNA (partial): TGTGCCAGCAGTGGTGACAGGGCACATCAGCCG. Residues: CASSGDRAHQP. The complete CDR3 reads CASSGDRAHQPQYF.

As regards this clone: The sequenced fragment ends 3 residues before the CDR3 boundary, so the rest is inferred from the germline J gene. The rearrangement joins TRBV20-1 to TRBJ2-2, with TRBD1 matching 9 bases. The CDR3 is 17 amino acids. The V segment lost 2 bases and the J segment 1 base; nucleotides outside the gene matches: 8. The germline V gene encodes CDR1 DFQATT and CDR2 SNEGSKA (reference sequence). CDR3 bases read: TGCAGTGCTAGACCCCTCGGGGGACAGGGGAACACCGGGGAG. This encodes CSARPLGGQGNTGE. In full, the CDR3 reads CSARPLGGQGNTGELFF.

Notes on this clone: The read falls 3 residues short of the CDR3 end, and the missing part is taken from the germline J gene. This sequence joins TRBV28 and TRBJ2-1; tentatively, D is TRBD2 (5 bases). V lost 2 bases and J 0 bases, leaving 8 bases between the germline ends. This CDR3 is 15 amino acids long. The germline V gene encodes CDR1 MDHEN and CDR2 SYDVKM. Incomplete CDR3 DNA: TGTGCCAGCAGTTTACCGGGGAGCTCCTACAATGAG. Protein sequence: CASSLPGSSYNE. From start to end, the CDR3 is CASSLPGSSYNEQFF. Together with reference TRBV28 and TRBJ2-1, the CDR3 gives the full variable domain: DVKVTQSSRYLVKRTGEKVFLECVQDMDHENMFWYRQDPGLGLRLIYFSYDVKMKEKGDIPEGYSVSREKKERFSLILESASTNQTSMYLCASSLPGSSYNEQFFGPGTRLTVL.

As concerns this clone: The observed sequence ends 3 residues before the CDR3 terminus, with the missing tail filled in from the germline J gene. The chain is built from TRBV11-2 and TRBJ1-2; D is undetermined. The V end lost 5 bases, the J end lost 0 bases, and 7 bases lay between the germline ends. Germline-derived CDR1 and CDR2 are SGHAT and FQNNGV. CDR3 size: 13 residues. CDR3: CASSPSSNYGYTF. The CDR3 bases that were read are TGTGCCAGCAGCCCCAGTTCTAACTATGGC.

In the case of this clone: The read ends 3 residues early relative to the CDR3; the germline J gene fills the gap. J is TRBJ2-2 and V is TRBV2, with D perhaps TRBD1 (6 bases). V lost 7 bases to trimming and J lost 1 base, with 10 bases between them. The CDR3 covers 14 residues. Germline V gives CDR1 SNHLY, CDR2 FYNNEI. CDR3 sequence: CASTQGMNTGELFF. The CDR3 bases that were read are TGTGCCAGCACTCAGGGGATGAACACCGGGGAG.